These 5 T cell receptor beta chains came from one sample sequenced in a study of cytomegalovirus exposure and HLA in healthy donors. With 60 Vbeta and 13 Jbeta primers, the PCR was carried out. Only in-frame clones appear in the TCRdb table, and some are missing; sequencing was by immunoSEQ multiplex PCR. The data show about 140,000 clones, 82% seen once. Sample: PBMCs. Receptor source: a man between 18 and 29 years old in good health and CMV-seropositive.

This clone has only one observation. Here the CDR3 DNA reads TGCAGCGTTTATACTAGCGAGGAACAATACGAGCAGTACTTC. This gives the protein CSVYTSEEQYEQYF. This chain uses TRBV29-1 with TRBJ2-7; TRBD2 agrees at 7 bases. This CDR3 comprises 14 residues. Germline V CDR1 and CDR2: SQVTM, ANQGSEA. V shed 5 bases and J 4 bases; nucleotides not matched to a gene: 11.

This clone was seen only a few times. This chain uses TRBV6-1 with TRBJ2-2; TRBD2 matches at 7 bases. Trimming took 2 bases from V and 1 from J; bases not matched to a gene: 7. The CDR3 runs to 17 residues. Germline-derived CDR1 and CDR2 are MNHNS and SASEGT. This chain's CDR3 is CASSENGLAVNTGELFF. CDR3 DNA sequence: TGTGCCAGCAGTGAAAACGGGCTAGCGGTGAACACCGGGGAGCTGTTTTTT.

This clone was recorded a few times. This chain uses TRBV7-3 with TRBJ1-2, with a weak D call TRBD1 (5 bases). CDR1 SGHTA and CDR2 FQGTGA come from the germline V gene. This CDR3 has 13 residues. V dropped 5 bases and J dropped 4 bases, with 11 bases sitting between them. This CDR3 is CASSPSQGYGYTF. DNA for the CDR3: TGTGCCAGCAGCCCCTCCCAGGGCTATGGCTACACCTTC.

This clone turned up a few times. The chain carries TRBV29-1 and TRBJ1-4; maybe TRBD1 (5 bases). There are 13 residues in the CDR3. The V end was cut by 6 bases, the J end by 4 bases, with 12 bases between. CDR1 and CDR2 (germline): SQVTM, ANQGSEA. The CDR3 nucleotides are TGCAGCGTAGAACAGGAAGATAATGAAAAACTGTTTTTT. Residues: CSVEQEDNEKLFF.

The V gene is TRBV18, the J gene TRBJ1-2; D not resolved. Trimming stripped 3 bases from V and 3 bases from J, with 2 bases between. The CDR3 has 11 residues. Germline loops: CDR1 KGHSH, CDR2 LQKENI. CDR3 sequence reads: CASSPDYGYTF. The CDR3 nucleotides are TGTGCCAGCTCACCCGACTATGGCTACACCTTC. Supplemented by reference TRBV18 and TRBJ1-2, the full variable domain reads NAGVMQNPRHLVRRRGQEARLRCSPMKGHSHVYWYRQLPEEGLKFMVYLQKENIIDESGMPKERFSAEFPKEGPSILRIQQVVRGDSAAYFCASSPDYGYTFGSGTRLTVV.